The clone carrying this TCR beta chain was observed many times. TCRdb redid the clone calls on the PCR reads using MiXCR. The sample contains about 8,100 clones, over 20% of which appear only once. Treatment of any kind had been given to no patient before thyroid surgery. CDR3 length equals 15 residues. CDR1 is SGHDT and CDR2 is YYEEEE in the germline V gene. V was clipped by 1 base and J by 2 bases, with 9 bases between them. This entry is derived from a study of metastatic and nonmetastatic thyroid tumors. The V and J genes are TRBV5-6 and TRBJ1-4, with D perhaps matching TRBD1 (5 bases). The receptor's source is a female donor with papillary thyroid cancer or a benign thyroid nodule (not recorded which). Some clones in this sample may be carry-over from other donors' samples. The sequenced sample consisted of tumor tissue. The CDR3: CASSLRGRTNEKLFF. The CDR3 DNA sequence: TGTGCCAGCAGCTTGAGGGGACGGACTAATGAAAAACTGTTTTTT.